The 3 T cell receptor beta chains listed next were all sequenced from one sample in a study of TIL therapy for anti-PD-1-resistant metastatic lung cancer. This was the immunoSEQ v3 assay. Repertoires were generated with immunoSEQ multiplex PCR, while TCRdb's copy carries only in-frame clones and drops some. The data show roughly 57,000 clones, 81% seen once. Time point: pre-treatment sample, taken before nivolumab and TIL therapy. The material was blood, obtained at baseline. The receptors here all came from a person between 30 and 79 years old with non-small cell lung cancer.

The chain uses TRBV15 and TRBJ2-2, with D possibly TRBD1 on 8 matching bases. Per germline, CDR1 LNHNV and CDR2 YYDKDF (reference sequence). Trimming removed 2 bases at V and 3 bases at J, with 16 bases between. This CDR3 spans 17 amino acids. The CDR3 reads CATSRPTGDYDTGELFF. CDR3 DNA: TGTGCCACCAGCAGACCGACAGGGGACTATGACACCGGGGAGCTGTTTTTT.

This chain links TRBV6-6 with TRBJ1-4, with no clear D. Germline CDR1 reads MNHNY; CDR2 reads SVGAGI (reference sequence). CDR3 size: 14 residues. V dropped 6 bases and J dropped 5 bases, with 13 bases sitting between them. The CDR3 region has the DNA TGTGCCAGCAGGAGGACCTATGGGAATGAAAAACTGTTTTTT. Its protein product is CASRRTYGNEKLFF.

CDR3 in DNA: TGTGCCAGCAGTTCGGTGGGGGGGTACACTGAAGCTTTCTTT. It is translated as CASSSVGGYTEAFF. This chain connects TRBV6-2 or TRBV6-3 to TRBJ1-1; TRBD1 is a possible D gene (5 bases). This CDR3 is built from 14 residues. Germline V gene data show CDR1 as MNHEY and CDR2 as SVGEGT. Between the trimmed V and J ends, which lost 4 bases and 3 bases, there was a span of 12 bases.